The clone carrying this T cell receptor (beta chain) was counted at least ten times. Its antigen is unknown. MiXCR, applied by TCRdb to the reads, yields one record per CDR3 protein. Of approximately 490,000 distinct CDR3 sequences listed, about 11% are singletons. The data belong to a study of T cell repertoires in cytomegalovirus infection. Broader study findings: What dominated the ex vivo response were HLA-C-restricted CMV-specific TCR beta clonotypes.

The sequencing sample was made of PBMCs. The receptor was isolated from a human donor in good health (CMV status not recorded). Some clones in this sample may be carry-over from other donors' samples.

The CDR3 region has the DNA TGTGCCAGCAGTCTACTGAGCGGGGGGAGCACAGATACGCAGTATTTT. As protein: CASSLLSGGSTDTQYF. The chain carries TRBV27 and TRBJ2-3; 9 nucleotides line up with TRBD2. The CDR3 runs 16 residues. CDR1 and CDR2 from the germline V gene are MNHEY and SMNVEV (reference sequence). The trim removed 5 bases at V and 0 bases at J, leaving 6 bases unmatched.